This T cell receptor beta chain is drawn from a study of cytomegalovirus exposure and HLA in healthy donors. Overall study context: Previous work identified roughly 120 million unique TCR beta sequences from 150 million to 200 million T cells. Study results and limitations: The presence/absence work took it that sequencing depth was about the same across donors.

Trimming left V 0 bases short and J 6 bases short, with 10 bases between. This CDR3 region has 14 residues. Germline CDR1 reads LGHNA; CDR2 reads YNFKEQ. It was with 60 Vbeta and 13 Jbeta primers that the PCR ran. Clones were read by immunoSEQ multiplex PCR, and TCRdb kept only the in-frame ones, dropping some. In the table there are about 130,000 clones, around four fifths of which are singletons. This clone is categorized as medium-sized (0.01 to 0.1%). Antigen: not known. The chain is built from TRBV4-2 and TRBJ2-3; D uncertain. The clonotype was recovered from a man aged 25 to 40 in good health and CMV-seropositive. The sample was PBMCs. The CDR3, as DNA: TGTGCCAGCAGCCAAGATGCTAGTTCGGATACGCAGTATTTT. It is translated as CASSQDASSDTQYF.